The T cell receptor (beta chain) under discussion was sequenced for a study of blood T cells in healthy people across ages (dated by TCRdb to between 2014 and 2017). Context from the whole study: In model experiments, template switching captured about one uniquely barcoded TCR beta cDNA molecule for every two T cells. To track age-related changes in TCR beta repertoire diversity, the study relied on deep sequencing normalized with unique cDNA molecular identifiers. The donors were divided into four age groups: young (average approximately 15 years), middle-aged (about 39), aged (approximately 62) and long-lived (around 80). Donors of different ages were randomly distributed across sequencing lanes to avoid experimental bias. Two additional independent replicas of 1 million unique cDNA reads from the same blood draw were analyzed for two donors (one aged 18 to 29 and one aged 80 or older). The investigation overall reported the following: Conclusive comparison of naive and antigen-experienced compartments was prevented by the profiling of bulk unsorted PBMCs. Because the CMV infection status of the donors was unknown, age-related changes in expanded clonotypes may potentially have been confounded. As age increased, observed TCR beta diversity per million T cells dropped in a roughly linear way, and a significant reduction was already evident by age 40. Estimates of total diversity from one million sequenced T cells were regarded as lower bounds and underestimates. The long-lived group showed more naive CD4+ T cells, fewer expanded clones and increased TCR diversity than the aged group, suggesting age selection. The percentage of naive T cells measured by flow cytometry correlated strongly with observed TCR beta diversity.

The receptor library was made with 5' RACE. Sequencing used an Illumina HiSeq 2500. A second PCR of about 7 to 12 cycles was run with a J-beta primer mix and a sample-barcoded 5' primer. A template-switch 5' adaptor carrying 12 random nucleotides introduced a unique molecular identifier onto each TCR beta cDNA molecule. Each sample yielded at least 2.5 million CDR3-containing paired-end reads. All of the RNA was converted into first-strand cDNA using the Mint cDNA synthesis kit, with a TRBC-specific oligonucleotide serving as the primer. Following uracil-DNA glycosylase treatment, all cDNA underwent a first 18-cycle PCR with the universal primers M1SS and BC2_uni_R. Per the original workflow: Normalization of each sample was performed by random selection of 1 million high-quality reads, each carrying a distinct molecular identifier. Reads with shared molecular identifiers were discarded instead of being binned into consensus sequences. MiTCR, set to a Q25 quality threshold and the strictest error-elimination algorithm, was used for CDR3 identification, clonotype clustering and error correction. A nonparametric unseen species model using Euler transformation provided a lower-bound estimate of total TCR beta diversity. TCRdb ran its own pipeline on the public reads, namely fastp trimming at Q25 and MiXCR clone calling, and kept in-frame beta chains. Records with the same CDR3 protein are collapsed into one entry carrying the most frequent genes and DNA. The V and J calls reflect TCRdb's pipeline rather than the authors' work. The sample includes about 1.5 million distinct CDR3 sequences, with roughly 40% observed a single time. The ten largest clones capture roughly 8.2% of the sample.

V drops 7 bases and J drops 2 bases, leaving 11 bases in between. The CDR3 covers 13 residues, taking in both the cysteine and the phenylalanine. The CDR3 DNA has 39 bases and is translated from base 1. Taken from the germline V gene (reference sequence), the CDR1 and CDR2 loops are MNHNY and SVGAGI. The donors were roughly 40 Caucasian individuals from Russia, aged 6 to 90 years, who were systemically healthy. Roughly 11 milliliters of peripheral blood were drawn from each donor into EDTA-treated Vacutainer tubes. Ficoll-Paque density-gradient centrifugation was used to isolate PBMCs, with at least 6.5 million obtained per sample. Trizol reagent was used to extract total RNA from PBMCs, with at least 6 micrograms per sample. Naive CD45RAhigh/CD27high T cell percentages were measured by flow cytometry on a PBMC aliquot from every donor. About this clonotype itself: The antigen it recognizes is unknown. Nothing much larger sits one base from this clone, and base qualities are not available.

The sequence was obtained from a young woman in good health. The chain is assembled from TRBV6-6 and TRBJ1-1; no D gene call is confident. The source material was blood. The CDR3 has the sequence CASTTGPNTEAFF. DNA sequence: TGTGCCAGCACGACCGGCCCCAACACTGAAGCTTTCTTT.